This passage covers 21 T cell receptor beta chains from one sample sequenced in a study of shared clonotypes between healthy human individuals. TCRdb keeps only in-frame clones here, not all; method: immunoSEQ multiplex PCR. The sample shows 400,000 to 500,000 clones, over 65% of them seen only once. The specimen was PBMCs. The receptors originated from a woman aged 40 to 49 in good health. Some clones in this sample may be carry-over from other donors' samples.

To note about this clone: This sample includes further DNA sequences coding for the same CDR3. The V call is TRBV7-9, the J call TRBJ2-1, with D unresolved. The CDR3 sequence is 10 residues long. The germline gives CDR1 SEHNR, CDR2 FQNEAQ (reference sequence). Trimming shortened V by 5 bases and J by 10 bases, and 6 bases separated the two germline ends. As DNA, the CDR3 is TGTGCCAGCAGCACAATCGAGCAGTTCTTC. Its translation: CASSTIEQFF.

The rearrangement joins TRBV15 to TRBJ1-2; D may be TRBD1 (6 bases). The CDR3 extends over 14 amino acids. The germline V and J ends were trimmed by 6 bases and 2 bases, with 13 bases remaining between them. The V gene's germline CDR1 is LNHNV and CDR2 YYDKDF (reference sequence). This CDR3 reads CATSDGGPNYGYTF. The CDR3 nucleotides read TGTGCCACCAGTGACGGGGGGCCCAACTATGGCTACACCTTC.

This clone was seen more than once but under ten times. The chain employs TRBV7-3 and TRBJ2-3, with D perhaps matching TRBD1 (5 bases). Germline CDR1 and CDR2: SGHTA and FQGTGA. Trimming took 5 bases from V and 9 from J, leaving 12 bases between them. The CDR3 totals 12 residues. Written as DNA, the CDR3 is TGTGCCAGCAGCCCGGACACAAGGACGCAGTATTTT. This translates into CASSPDTRTQYF.

This clone occurred a few times. The J gene is TRBJ1-5, the V gene TRBV19; D uncertain. Trimming removed 2 bases at V and 7 bases at J, with 9 bases between. Germline V gene data show CDR1 as LNHDA and CDR2 as SQIVND (reference sequence). This CDR3 has 13 amino acids. CDR3 in amino acids: CASSITAQQPQHF. CDR3 bases: TGTGCCAGTAGTATAACCGCCCAACAGCCCCAGCATTTT.

The V gene is TRBV18, the J gene TRBJ2-1, with D possibly being TRBD1 or TRBD2 (5 bases each). Trimming removed 3 bases at V and 10 bases at J, with 19 bases between. The CDR3 runs to 15 residues. Germline V CDR1 and CDR2: KGHSH, LQKENI. CDR3 in amino acids: CASSPRGDLTGEQFF. The CDR3 DNA follows: TGTGCCAGCTCACCCCGGGGCGACCTAACGGGGGAGCAGTTCTTC.

The rearrangement joins TRBV18 to TRBJ2-5, with 16 nucleotides matching TRBD2. Germline-derived CDR1 and CDR2 are KGHSH and LQKENI. This CDR3 comprises 16 residues. The V gene end was trimmed by 6 bases and the J gene end by 11 bases; junction bases not matched to a gene: 12. CDR3 sequence reads: CASSLTGTSGRADQYF. The CDR3, as DNA: TGTGCCAGCTCCCTTACCGGGACTAGCGGGAGGGCAGATCAGTACTTC.

The chain carries TRBV27 and TRBJ2-1, with 10 nucleotides matching TRBD2. The CDR3 is 16 residues long. V lost 2 bases and J lost 5; bases outside the gene matches: 6. Germline assignment: CDR1 MNHEY and CDR2 SMNVEV (reference sequence). CDR3 in amino acids: CASSLAAGGVDNEQFF. CDR3 DNA sequence: TGTGCCAGCAGTTTAGCAGCGGGAGGGGTTGACAATGAGCAGTTCTTC.

The chain has TRBV7-9 and TRBJ1-1; 9 nucleotides match TRBD1. V trimming: 2 bases; J trimming: 1 base; junction bases outside the gene matches: 2. Germline V gene lookup returns CDR1 SEHNR and CDR2 FQNEAQ (reference sequence). The length of the CDR3 is 15 residues. CDR3 amino acids: CASSLKGQGNTEAFF. The DNA of the CDR3 is TGTGCCAGCAGCTTAAAGGGACAGGGGAACACTGAAGCTTTCTTT.

The chain uses TRBV7-9 and TRBJ2-3, with 12 bases fitting TRBD2. Germline CDR1 SEHNR, CDR2 FQNEAQ (reference sequence). This CDR3 spans 14 amino acids. The V segment lost 5 bases and the J segment 5 bases; nucleotides outside the gene matches: 2. CDR3 in amino acids: CASSPGLAGDTQYF. The DNA for the CDR3 is TGTGCCAGCAGCCCGGGACTAGCGGGAGATACGCAGTATTTT.

This clone was counted once. The V gene is TRBV14, the J gene TRBJ2-7; D unclear. The CDR3 is 12 residues long. The V and J ends lost 3 bases and 4 bases respectively, with 7 bases between them. The V gene's germline CDR1 is SGHDN and CDR2 FVKESK. CDR3 in DNA: TGTGCCAGCAGCCATGACACATACGAGCAGTACTTC. The encoded protein is CASSHDTYEQYF.

CDR3 in amino acids: CASSPGQGNQPQHF. In nucleotides, the CDR3 is TGTGCCAGCAGCCCGGGACAGGGCAATCAGCCCCAGCATTTT. The genes are TRBV7-3 and TRBJ1-5; 8 nucleotides match TRBD1. The CDR3 length is 14 residues. Looked up from germline, CDR1 is SGHTA and CDR2 is FQGTGA. The J segment lost 2 bases and the V segment lost 5 bases, leaving 2 bases of the junction unmatched.

V usage is TRBV27 and J usage is TRBJ2-1; 10 bases match TRBD1. The germline V gene has CDR1 MNHEY and CDR2 SMNVEV (reference sequence). V trimming: 4 bases; J trimming: 4 bases; junction bases outside the gene matches: 4. The CDR3 contains 15 residues. The CDR3 region is CASSSGTGAYNEQFF. In DNA form, the CDR3 reads TGTGCCAGCAGTTCCGGGACAGGGGCGTACAATGAGCAGTTCTTC.

V and J are TRBV4-2 and TRBJ2-7; 7 bases are a match to TRBD1. CDR1 is LGHNA, CDR2 YNFKEQ, per germline. V lost 1 base and J lost 2; bases outside the gene matches: 5. The CDR3 is made up of 15 amino acids. As DNA, the CDR3 is TGTGCCAGCAGCCAAGTCCGGGACAGCCCCTACGAGCAGTACTTC. The encoded protein is CASSQVRDSPYEQYF.

The chain carries TRBV20-1 and TRBJ2-5; no firm D call. The germline gives CDR1 DFQATT, CDR2 SNEGSKA (reference sequence). Trimming shortened V by 8 bases and J by 2 bases, and 9 bases separated the two germline ends. The CDR3 has 11 residues. CDR3 nucleotide sequence: TGCAGTACTGGGCCGCAAGAGACCCAGTACTTC. Residues: CSTGPQETQYF.

This chain uses TRBV28 with TRBJ2-7; tentative D call: TRBD2 (6 bases). The CDR3 runs 14 residues. Germline assignment: CDR1 MDHEN and CDR2 SYDVKM. V was clipped by 6 bases and J by 1 base, with 13 bases between them. The chain's CDR3 is CASRDSGPSYEQYF. The CDR3 DNA reads TGTGCCAGCAGAGATAGCGGACCGTCCTACGAGCAGTACTTC.

V is TRBV6-6 and J is TRBJ2-7; D possibly corresponds to TRBD2 (5 bases). The CDR3 runs 14 residues. Germline V lookup: CDR1 MNHNY, CDR2 SVGAGI (reference sequence). The ends were cut back, 2 bases at V and 2 bases at J, with 10 bases in the middle. Written as DNA, the CDR3 is TGTGCCAGCAGTTACCCTGAGCGGACCTACGAGCAGTACTTC. Protein product: CASSYPERTYEQYF.

The chain recombines TRBV6-1 with TRBJ2-7, with D hard to call. The V gene's germline CDR1 is MNHNS and CDR2 SASEGT. V lost 1 base and J lost 3, with 13 bases in between. This CDR3 region has 15 residues. The CDR3 sequence: CASSEVWKGNYEQYF. CDR3 DNA: TGTGCCAGCAGTGAAGTATGGAAAGGGAACTACGAGCAGTACTTC.

A few counts support this clone. The V and J genes are TRBV27 and TRBJ2-4; weak D call: TRBD1 (6 bases). This CDR3 comprises 14 residues. Germline V CDR1 and CDR2: MNHEY, SMNVEV (reference sequence). Between the trimmed V and J ends, which lost 3 bases and 5 bases, there was a span of 11 bases. DNA for the CDR3: TGTGCCAGCAGTTTTGTGGGACAAGAAAACATTCAGTACTTC. Translation: CASSFVGQENIQYF.

This chain uses TRBV5-6 with TRBJ1-1; the match to TRBD1 covers 8 bases. Germline V gene sequence: CDR1 SGHDT, CDR2 YYEEEE. The CDR3 contains 15 residues. The J segment lost 3 bases and the V segment lost 5 bases, leaving 9 bases of the junction unmatched. The CDR3 DNA is TGTGCCAGCAGTTACACCGGGACAGGTTACACTGAAGCTTTCTTT. Translating gives CASSYTGTGYTEAFF.

The rearrangement joins TRBV11-2 to TRBJ1-3, with D uncertain. CDR1 and CDR2 from the germline V gene are SGHAT and FQNNGV. Trimming took 5 bases from V and 0 from J, leaving 14 bases between them. The CDR3 extends over 16 amino acids. Here the CDR3 reads CASSPPYGGSGNTIYF. CDR3 DNA sequence: TGTGCCAGCAGCCCGCCCTATGGCGGCTCTGGAAACACCATATATTTT.

The chain has TRBV7-2 and TRBJ1-2, with TRBD1 as a possible D gene (6 bases). CDR1 and CDR2 from the germline V gene are SGHTA and FQGNSA. The CDR3 covers 15 residues. V dropped 5 bases and J dropped 2 bases, with 15 bases sitting between them. The CDR3 loop reads CASSIQGTVNYGYTF. In nucleotides, the CDR3 is TGTGCCAGCAGCATACAGGGAACCGTAAACTATGGCTACACCTTC.